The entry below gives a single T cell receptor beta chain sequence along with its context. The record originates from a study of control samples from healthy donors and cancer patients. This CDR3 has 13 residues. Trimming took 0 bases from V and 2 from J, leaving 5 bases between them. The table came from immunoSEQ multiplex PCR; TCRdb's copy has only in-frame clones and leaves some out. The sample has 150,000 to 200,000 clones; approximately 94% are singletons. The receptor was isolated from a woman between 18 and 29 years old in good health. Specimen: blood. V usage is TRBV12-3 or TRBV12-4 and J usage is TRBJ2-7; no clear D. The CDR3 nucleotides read TGTGCCAGCAGTTTAGCCCCAACCTACGAGCAGTACTTC. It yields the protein CASSLAPTYEQYF.